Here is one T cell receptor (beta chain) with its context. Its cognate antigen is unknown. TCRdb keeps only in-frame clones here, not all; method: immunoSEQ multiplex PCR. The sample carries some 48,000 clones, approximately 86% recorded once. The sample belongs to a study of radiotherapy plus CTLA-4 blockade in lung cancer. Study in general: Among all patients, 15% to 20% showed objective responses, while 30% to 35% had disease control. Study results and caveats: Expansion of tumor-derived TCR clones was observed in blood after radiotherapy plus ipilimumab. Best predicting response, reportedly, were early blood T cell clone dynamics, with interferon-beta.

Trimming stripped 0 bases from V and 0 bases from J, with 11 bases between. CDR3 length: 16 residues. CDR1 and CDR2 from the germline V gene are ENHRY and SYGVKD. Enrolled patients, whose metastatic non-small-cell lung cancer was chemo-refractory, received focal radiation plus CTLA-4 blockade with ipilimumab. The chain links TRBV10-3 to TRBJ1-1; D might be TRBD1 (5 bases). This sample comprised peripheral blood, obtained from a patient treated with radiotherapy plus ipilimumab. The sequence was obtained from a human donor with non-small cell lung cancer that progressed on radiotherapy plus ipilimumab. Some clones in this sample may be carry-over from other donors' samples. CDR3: CAISESKDRLNTEAFF. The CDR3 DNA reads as TGTGCCATCAGTGAGTCGAAAGACAGATTGAACACTGAAGCTTTCTTT.